The entry below describes one T cell receptor (beta chain). Its target is not known. V shed 5 bases and J shed 5 bases, with 16 bases lying between them. CDR1 and CDR2 (germline): SGHRS, YFSETQ. The CDR3 extends over 14 amino acids. This specimen comes from a study of beta chain features in type 1 diabetes. Every bit of the isolated RNA underwent reverse transcription, so sequencing read expressed TCRB transcripts. Using immunoSEQ multiplex PCR, the repertoire was profiled, and TCRdb retains in-frame clones only, with some absent. The sample contains approximately 250,000 clones, around 9.9% of which appear only once. Sorted populations all exceeded 98% purity. Study results and limitations: In all four CD4+ subsets, TCRB CDR3 length was significantly, moderately reduced in type 1 diabetes.

This TCR was sampled from a man aged 30 to 39 with type 1 diabetes. The chain carries TRBV5-1 and TRBJ1-1, with D possibly matching TRBD1 (6 bases). Sample: naive CD4+ T cells from blood. CDR3 DNA sequence: TGCGCCAGCAGTACCTTCAGGGGTGCGACTGAAGCTTTCTTT. Translation gives CASSTFRGATEAFF.